The sequence of this T cell receptor (beta chain) was determined in a study of T cell responses to AZD1222 COVID-19 vaccine. Study outcomes and limitations: CD4 TCRs covered the whole spike, strongest at regions 160-218 and 743-854. Clonal diversity was possibly underestimated, and the donors were mostly white British, with more females. Seropositive AZD1222 recipients at baseline numbered only five or six. Sampling that yielded the repertoires occurred only after the peak T cell response.

To note about this clone: Antigen specificity is unknown.

This CDR3 comprises 15 residues. Germline V gene lookup returns CDR1 MNHEY and CDR2 SVGAGI. The V end lost 4 bases, the J end lost 6 bases, and 18 bases lay between the germline ends. Profiling relied on immunoSEQ multiplex PCR, and the TCRdb table lists in-frame clones only, not all of them. Counted here are approximately 140,000 clones, 93% occurring once; the ten biggest clones make up roughly 5.4%. The clonotype comes from an adult in good health. The chain employs TRBV6-5 and TRBJ1-1, with D maybe TRBD1 (5 bases). Sample: peripheral blood, taken on day 0 of AZD1222 vaccination. The CDR3 protein is CASSSSAGGKAEAFF. CDR3 coding DNA: TGTGCCAGCAGTTCCTCGGCGGGGGGTAAGGCTGAAGCTTTCTTT.